The T cell receptor (beta chain) described here comes from a study of shared clonotypes between healthy human individuals. Study-level points and caveats: Rarefaction analysis demonstrated incomplete sorted-subset sequencing notwithstanding large depth.

Details on this clone: Its antigen is not identified.

The method was immunoSEQ multiplex PCR; TCRdb's version includes in-frame clones alone and lacks a portion of them. This sample has about 960,000 clones, with over 75% found just once. The clonotype was recovered from a man younger than 35 in good health. The sample comprised memory CD4+ T cells sorted from blood. Subset given: CD45RA-negative fraction.

CDR3 DNA: TGTGCCAGCAGCGTAGATCCCGGGGCTAGCACAGATACGCAGTATTTT. Its protein is CASSVDPGASTDTQYF. The rearrangement uses TRBV9 and TRBJ2-3; TRBD1 or TRBD2 may be the D gene (5 bases each). CDR3 length: 16 amino acids. Between the trimmed V and J ends, which lost 0 bases and 0 bases, there was a span of 11 bases. Looked up from germline, CDR1 is SGDLS and CDR2 is YYNGEE.